These T cell receptor beta chains were read from a single sample in a study of cytomegalovirus exposure and HLA in healthy donors. Clones were read by immunoSEQ multiplex PCR, and TCRdb kept only the in-frame ones, dropping some. This repertoire shows just under 95,000 clones, over 75% found once; its top ten account for approximately 1.3%. The sample comprised PBMCs. These receptors all come from a girl aged 2-10 years in good health and CMV-seropositive. The CDR3 runs from the conserved cysteine through the conserved F or W. The D gene is left open where the match is weak. A clone size is listed for some rows: how often the clone was seen (once, few, many), or a class if it is expanded.

d_call	j_call	clone_size	v_call	cdr3_nt	cdr3_aa
.	TRBJ1-2	.	TRBV30	TGTGCCTGGAGTATGGCAGGGAACTATGGCTACACCTTC	CAWSMAGNYGYTF
.	TRBJ2-5	once	TRBV9	TGTGCCAGCAGCCACAATAACAGGGACGGGGAGACCCAGTACTTC	CASSHNNRDGETQYF
TRBD1	TRBJ2-7	.	TRBV28	TGTGCCAGCATGGTCCGGACAGGTTACTCAGTCTTC	CASMVRTGYSVF
.	TRBJ2-3	.	TRBV27	TGTGCCAGCAGTGGAGGGGATACGCAGTATTTT	CASSGGDTQYF
.	TRBJ1-5	.	TRBV30	TGTGCCTGGCAAGGTAGGGGGGGCGGGAGTCAGCCCCAGCATTTT	CAWQGRGGGSQPQHF
.	TRBJ1-1	.	TRBV7-2	TGTGCCAGCAGCTTCGTAGAGAGGAACACTGAAGCTTTCTTT	CASSFVERNTEAFF
TRBD1	TRBJ1-1	.	TRBV5-1	TGCGCCAGCAGTTTGGGGACAGGAAACACTGAAGCTTTCTTT	CASSLGTGNTEAFF
.	TRBJ1-5	.	TRBV4-2	TGTGCCAGCAGCCAAGATAAGTCTCCGGGCAATCAGCCCCAGCATTTT	CASSQDKSPGNQPQHF
TRBD2	TRBJ2-7	.	TRBV27	TGTGCCAGCAGCACCACTAGCGGGAGCGGCTACGAGCAGTACTTC	CASSTTSGSGYEQYF
.	TRBJ2-7	.	TRBV4-1	TGCGCCAGCAGCCAAGGGCTTAAAACCACCTACGAGCAGTACTTC	CASSQGLKTTYEQYF
.	TRBJ1-1	.	TRBV4-1	TGCGCCAGCAGCCAAGAAACTTTTCGGACTGAAGCTTTCTTT	CASSQETFRTEAFF
.	TRBJ2-2	.	TRBV6-4	TGTGCCAGCAGTTATGAGGCTGTCGGGGAGCTGTTTTTT	CASSYEAVGELFF
TRBD2	TRBJ2-1	.	TRBV4-2	TGTGCCAGCAGCCAAGATATGGGACTAGCGGTAGGTAAACTTTTCTACAATGAGCAGTTCTTC	CASSQDMGLAVGKLFYNEQFF
.	TRBJ1-4	.	TRBV30	TGTGCCTGGAGTGTCTGGCAGGGGCTAACTAATGAAAAACTGTTTTTT	CAWSVWQGLTNEKLFF
.	TRBJ2-3	once	TRBV28	TGTGCCAGCAGTCAAGGGAGTGGCCCAGATACGCAGTATTTT	CASSQGSGPDTQYF
TRBD1	TRBJ2-7	.	TRBV6-5	TGTGCCAGCAGTTACGTTCCGACAGGGACCTACGAGCAGTACTTC	CASSYVPTGTYEQYF
TRBD1	TRBJ2-1	.	TRBV5-1	TGCGCCAGCAGCTTCCGGGACAGGGAGCCTGAGCAGTTCTTC	CASSFRDREPEQFF
TRBD2	TRBJ2-1	.	TRBV10-3	TGTGCCATCAGTGAGAATACTAGCGGGAAGGGTGAGCAGTTCTTC	CAISENTSGKGEQFF
.	TRBJ2-2	.	TRBV6-1	TGTGCCAGCAGTACAGGGTCGGTCGGGGAGCTGTTTTTT	CASSTGSVGELFF
TRBD1	TRBJ2-2	.	TRBV2	TGTGCCAGCATTATACAGGGGATCGGGGAGCTGTTTTTT	CASIIQGIGELFF
TRBD1	TRBJ1-3	.	TRBV6-1	TGTGCCAGCAGTGAAGGGGCCGGGACAGGGGTGGACACCATATATTTT	CASSEGAGTGVDTIYF
.	TRBJ2-7	.	TRBV2	TGTGCCAGCAGCGAGGAGGGAACGGACTGGACCTACGAGCAGTACTTC	CASSEEGTDWTYEQYF
.	TRBJ2-2	.	TRBV10-3	TGTGCCATCAGATCAGGGGAGTCGGACACCGGGGAGCTGTTTTTT	CAIRSGESDTGELFF
TRBD1	TRBJ1-1	.	TRBV6-5	TGTGCCAGCAGCTACTCGAGACAGGGACCTACTGAAGCTTTCTTT	CASSYSRQGPTEAFF
TRBD2	TRBJ2-1	.	TRBV13	TGTGCCAGCAGCTCAACTATAGCGGGAGTAAAATACAATGAGCAGTTCTTC	CASSSTIAGVKYNEQFF
TRBD1	TRBJ1-1	.	TRBV6-5	TGTGCCAGCTCCTCGACAGGGCCCGGTCATGAAGCTTTCTTT	CASSSTGPGHEAFF
TRBD1	TRBJ1-1	few	TRBV27	TGTGCCAGCAGTTTAATTCAGGGGGCGGCTGAAGCTTTCTTT	CASSLIQGAAEAFF
TRBD2	TRBJ2-1	.	TRBV6-1	TGTGCCAGCACTCGGGACTACGGGGGTGAGCAGTTCTTC	CASTRDYGGEQFF
TRBD1	TRBJ1-2	.	TRBV30	TGTGCCTGGAGTCGACAGGGGCTTTATGGCTACACCTTC	CAWSRQGLYGYTF
TRBD1	TRBJ1-2	once	TRBV27	TGTGCCAGTGGGACAGGGGCCGTCCTTAATGGCTACACCTTC	CASGTGAVLNGYTF
.	TRBJ1-1	.	TRBV14	TGTGCCAGCAGCCGACTGGGGGGGACTGAAGCTTTCTTT	CASSRLGGTEAFF
TRBD1	TRBJ1-2	.	TRBV27	TGTGCCAGCAGCTACGCACCCGCCGGGACAGGGGATGGCTACACCTTC	CASSYAPAGTGDGYTF
TRBD2	TRBJ2-2	.	TRBV7-2	TGTGCCAGCAGCTCAACTAGCGGGGTGAACACCGGGGAGCTGTTTTTT	CASSSTSGVNTGELFF
TRBD2	TRBJ2-1	.	TRBV7-9	TGTGCCAGCAGACAGAGTAGCGGGAGCTCCTACAATGAGCAGTTCTTC	CASRQSSGSSYNEQFF
.	TRBJ1-5	.	TRBV27	TGTGCCAGCAGTGGACAGAGCAATCAGCCCCAGCATTTT	CASSGQSNQPQHF
.	TRBJ1-1	.	TRBV29-1	TGCAGCCCGGTTTGCCGGGAAGCTTTCTTT	CSPVCREAFF
TRBD2	TRBJ2-1	few	TRBV4-2	TGTGCCAGCAGCCAAACCGGGACTAGCGGGAACAATGAGCAGTTCTTC	CASSQTGTSGNNEQFF
.	TRBJ2-3	.	TRBV28	TGTGCCAGCAGTTTTCACGCGGAGTGGGAGCCGCAGTATTTT	CASSFHAEWEPQYF
.	TRBJ1-5	.	TRBV28	TGTGCCAGCAGTTTAGAGGTTTATCAGCCCCAGCATTTT	CASSLEVYQPQHF
TRBD2	TRBJ2-1	few	TRBV5-6	TGTGCCAGCAGCTTGACAGGGTCCGCTAGCGGGAGGGAGCAGTTCTTC	CASSLTGSASGREQFF
TRBD2	TRBJ2-3	.	TRBV10-3	TGTGCCACGCGTTCGGGACTAGCGGTCACAGATACGCAGTATTTT	CATRSGLAVTDTQYF
TRBD2	TRBJ2-5	once	TRBV4-2	TGTGCCAGCAGCCAAGATGGGGCGGGAGGAGGGCAAGAGACCCAGTACTTC	CASSQDGAGGGQETQYF
TRBD2	TRBJ2-7	.	TRBV5-1	TGCGCCAGCAGCCCTCAGACTAGCGGGTCTTCCTACTACGAGCAGTACTTC	CASSPQTSGSSYYEQYF
TRBD1	TRBJ1-2	.	TRBV6-1	TGTGCCTCCCCCGGGACAGATAACTATGGCTACACCTTC	CASPGTDNYGYTF
.	TRBJ2-1	many	TRBV25-1	TGTGCCAGCAGTGAACCCGCGGTTTCAGTTTACAATGAGCAGTTCTTC	CASSEPAVSVYNEQFF